Below are 30 T cell receptor beta chains sequenced from a single sample in a study of shared clonotypes between healthy human individuals. Naive CD8 cells, CD45RO-negative and positively selected for CCR7, excluded terminally differentiated effector memory CD45RA+ cells. TCRdb's copy holds only in-frame clones and misses some; the assay was immunoSEQ multiplex PCR. Of 650,000 to 800,000 clones listed, 90% to 95% were seen once; the top ten hold approximately 25%. The material sequenced was naive CD8+ T cells sorted from blood. These receptors came from a man aged 25-40 years in good health.

This rearrangement joins TRBV7-6 to TRBJ1-1; D is perhaps TRBD1 (5 bases). The V and J ends lost 4 bases and 4 bases respectively, with 10 bases between them. This CDR3 comprises 13 residues. Germline assignment: CDR1 SGHVS and CDR2 FNYEAQ. Here the CDR3 reads CASSWGGSTEAFF. The CDR3 bases are TGTGCCAGCAGCTGGGGGGGGAGCACTGAAGCTTTCTTT.

The chain uses TRBV14 and TRBJ2-1; D is unclear. Between the trimmed V and J ends, which lost 5 bases and 8 bases, there was a span of 22 bases. This CDR3 has 16 amino acids. CDR1 and CDR2 from the germline V gene are SGHDN and FVKESK. CDR3 region: CASSFRRAPVSDEQFF. Written as DNA, the CDR3 is TGTGCCAGCAGCTTTCGCCGGGCCCCGGTGAGCGATGAGCAGTTCTTC.

This chain connects TRBV15 to TRBJ2-2, with unresolved D. This CDR3 comprises 16 residues. V lost 1 base to trimming and J lost 1 base, with 10 bases between them. The germline gives CDR1 LNHNV, CDR2 YYDKDF (reference sequence). The CDR3 spells CATSRGERMNTGELFF. The CDR3 nucleotides are TGTGCCACCAGCAGAGGGGAACGGATGAACACCGGGGAGCTGTTTTTT.

This clone was recorded once. This chain links TRBV20-1 with TRBJ2-7; no reliable D call. The CDR3 has 10 residues. Germline CDR1 is DFQATT and CDR2 is SNEGSKA (reference sequence). The ends were cut back, 0 bases at V and 7 bases at J, with 4 bases in the middle. Here the CDR3 DNA reads TGCAGTGCTAGAGAATCGGAGCAGTACTTC. It encodes CSARESEQYF.

The gene calls are TRBV7-9 and TRBJ2-5; D perhaps matches TRBD2 (6 bases). Per germline, CDR1 SEHNR and CDR2 FQNEAQ (reference sequence). V lost 6 bases and J lost 11, with 22 bases in between. CDR3 length: 14 amino acids. The CDR3 sequence: CASSPKGRDGTQYF. The CDR3 DNA is TGTGCCAGCAGTCCCAAGGGAAGGGACGGGACTCAGTACTTC.

The chain recombines TRBV6-6 with TRBJ1-2; D is unclear. V was cut by 6 bases and J by 3 bases, with 8 bases left in between. In germline, CDR1 is MNHNY, CDR2 SVGAGI (reference sequence). This CDR3 contains 12 residues. The CDR3 is CASRAVDYGYTF. CDR3 DNA sequence: TGTGCCAGCAGAGCGGTGGACTATGGCTACACCTTC.

This chain's CDR3 is CASSSGWGVTYEQYF. CDR3 bases: TGTGCCAGCAGCTCCGGCTGGGGCGTAACCTACGAGCAGTACTTC. The chain uses TRBV11-1 and TRBJ2-7; the D gene is possibly TRBD1 (5 bases). Germline-derived CDR1 and CDR2 are SGHAT and FQDESV (reference sequence). The germline V and J ends were trimmed by 4 bases and 2 bases, with 15 bases remaining between them. The CDR3 totals 15 residues. The whole variable domain, filled in from reference TRBV11-1 and TRBJ2-7, reads EAEVAQSPRYKITEKSQAVAFWCDPISGHATLYWYRQILGQGPELLVQFQDESVVDDSQLPKDRFSAERLKGVDSTLKIQPAELGDSAMYLCASSSGWGVTYEQYFGPGTRLTVT.

The chain has TRBV11-2 and TRBJ1-4; D is uncertain. The CDR3 length is 16 residues. The V end lost 5 bases, the J end lost 0 bases, and 13 bases lay between the germline ends. CDR1 is SGHAT, CDR2 FQNNGV, per germline. CDR3 coding DNA: TGTGCCAGCAGCAATCCGGACGGTTCAACTAATGAAAAACTGTTTTTT. Its translation: CASSNPDGSTNEKLFF.

This chain connects TRBV7-9 to TRBJ2-7; 9 nucleotides agree with TRBD1. This CDR3 has 18 residues. Trimming at V came to 7 bases and at J to 4 bases, leaving 20 bases not matched to a gene. Per germline, CDR1 SEHNR and CDR2 FQNEAQ (reference sequence). This CDR3 is CASTSSIPGQGFGYEQYF. Here the CDR3 DNA reads TGTGCCAGCACCTCAAGCATCCCGGGACAGGGTTTCGGGTACGAGCAGTACTTC.

The V call is TRBV6-4, the J call TRBJ1-1; D possibly corresponds to TRBD1 (6 bases). Germline CDR1 is MRHNA and CDR2 is SNTAGT. This CDR3 contains 14 residues. The germline V and J ends were trimmed by 7 bases and 7 bases, with 19 bases remaining between them. CDR3 in DNA: TGTGCCAGCAAAGAACAGGGTTGGGGTAATGAAGCTTTCTTT. Translation gives CASKEQGWGNEAFF.

The chain carries TRBV6-1 and TRBJ2-7; D is perhaps TRBD1 (6 bases). The CDR3 has 15 amino acids. CDR1 and CDR2 from the germline V gene are MNHNS and SASEGT. Trimming stripped 3 bases from V and 4 bases from J, with 16 bases between. CDR3 DNA sequence: TGTGCCAGCAGTGATGAAGGGGACAACCCATACGAGCAGTACTTC. Translated: CASSDEGDNPYEQYF.

The genes are TRBV7-9 and TRBJ2-7; perhaps TRBD2 as D (6 bases). V lost 1 base to trimming and J lost 7 bases, with 11 bases between them. This CDR3 is built from 13 residues. Looked up from germline, CDR1 is SEHNR and CDR2 is FQNEAQ (reference sequence). As DNA, the CDR3 is TGTGCCAGCAGCTTAGGGTGGCGGGGTGAGCAGTACTTC. Protein product: CASSLGWRGEQYF. The full variable domain, with the rest looked up from reference TRBV7-9 and TRBJ2-7, is DTGVSQNPRHKITKRGQNVTFRCDPISEHNRLYWYRQTLGQGPEFLTYFQNEAQLEKSRLLSDRFSAERPKGSFSTLEIQRTEQGDSAMYLCASSLGWRGEQYFGPGTRLTVT.

V and J are TRBV27 and TRBJ2-7; tentatively, D is TRBD2 (5 bases). Germline V CDR1 and CDR2: MNHEY, SMNVEV (reference sequence). This CDR3 has 14 residues. The V and J ends lost 7 bases and 5 bases respectively, with 18 bases between them. CDR3 bases: TGTGCCAGCACAGCTAGCATTGTAGCCCACGAGCAGTACTTC. It codes for CASTASIVAHEQYF.

In its sample, this clone was seen once. The chain uses TRBV5-1 and TRBJ2-7; D gene unclear. The germline gives CDR1 SGHRS, CDR2 YFSETQ. V was trimmed by 5 bases and J by 0 bases, leaving 12 bases between them. This CDR3 has 14 residues. The CDR3 spells CASSFRPSSYEQYF. CDR3 nucleotide sequence: TGCGCCAGCAGTTTCCGTCCATCCTCCTACGAGCAGTACTTC.

The genes are TRBV9 and TRBJ2-1; D tentatively fits TRBD1 or TRBD2 (6 bases each). This CDR3 contains 13 residues. The V end lost 4 bases, the J end lost 9 bases, and 14 bases lay between the germline ends. CDR1 and CDR2 from the germline V gene are SGDLS and YYNGEE. The DNA for the CDR3 is TGTGCCAGCAGCTCCTACGGGGGCCCTGAGCAGTTCTTC. Its protein is CASSSYGGPEQFF.

The V call is TRBV7-6, the J call TRBJ2-3; D uncertain. Trimming left V 5 bases short and J 2 bases short, with 17 bases between. CDR3 length equals 16 residues. Germline V gene data show CDR1 as SGHVS and CDR2 as FNYEAQ. Here the CDR3 reads CASSPDIGRATDTQYF. The DNA for the CDR3 is TGTGCCAGCAGCCCAGATATCGGCAGAGCCACAGATACGCAGTATTTT.

This chain uses TRBV2 with TRBJ2-7; a possible D gene is TRBD1 (6 bases). Germline-derived CDR1 and CDR2 are SNHLY and FYNNEI. The CDR3 sequence is 11 residues long. V gave up 8 bases and J gave up 5 bases, with 10 bases separating them. CDR3 in amino acids: CASLDRNEQYF. CDR3 in DNA: TGTGCCAGCCTCGACAGGAACGAGCAGTACTTC.

This chain links TRBV30 with TRBJ2-2; D gene uncertain. The CDR3 spans 13 residues. Trimming took 3 bases from V and 7 from J, leaving 12 bases between them. From germline, CDR1 is GTSNPN and CDR2 SVGIG (reference sequence). The chain's CDR3 is CAWSGRTVGELFF. The CDR3 DNA reads TGTGCCTGGAGCGGTCGGACGGTCGGGGAGCTGTTTTTT.

DNA of the CDR3: TGTGCCAGCGGGGCGAACACTGAAGCTTTCTTT. As protein: CASGANTEAFF. The chain uses TRBV7-9 and TRBJ1-1; D is perhaps TRBD1 (5 bases). V was clipped by 8 bases and J by 1 base, with 5 bases between them. The germline V gene has CDR1 SEHNR and CDR2 FQNEAQ (reference sequence). The CDR3 has 11 amino acids.

This clone was recorded once. The chain is built from TRBV6-5 and TRBJ1-4; D is undetermined. Trimming took 7 bases from V and 0 from J, leaving 3 bases between them. The CDR3 runs to 12 residues. Per germline, CDR1 MNHEY and CDR2 SVGAGI. The CDR3 nucleotides read TGTGCCAGCACCTCAACTAATGAAAAACTGTTTTTT. It encodes CASTSTNEKLFF.

CDR3 protein: CASSPKTSGSHSYEQYF. As DNA, the CDR3 is TGTGCCAGCAGCCCAAAGACTAGCGGGTCTCACTCCTACGAGCAGTACTTC. The J gene is TRBJ2-7, the V gene TRBV5-5, with 10 bases fitting TRBD2. CDR1 and CDR2 (germline): SGHKS, YYEKEE (reference sequence). V trimming: 4 bases; J trimming: 0 bases; junction bases outside the gene matches: 10. The CDR3 consists of 17 residues.

The chain is built from TRBV4-1 and TRBJ1-3; TRBD1 agrees at 7 bases. Germline lookup yields CDR1 MGHRA and CDR2 YSYEKL. CDR3 length equals 14 residues. J was trimmed by 1 base and V by 5 bases; bases with no gene match: 2. As DNA, the CDR3 is TGCGCCAGCAGCATACAGGGGTCTGGAAACACCATATATTTT. Amino acids: CASSIQGSGNTIYF.

The count of this clone is one. The V call is TRBV15, the J call TRBJ2-1, with D uncertain. There are 16 residues in the CDR3. Per the germline V gene, CDR1 is LNHNV and CDR2 is YYDKDF (reference sequence). Trimming removed 3 bases from V and 3 bases from J, with 15 bases in between. The chain's CDR3 is CATSSGIGADYNEQFF. In DNA form, the CDR3 reads TGTGCCACCAGCAGTGGGATCGGAGCAGACTACAATGAGCAGTTCTTC.

This chain joins TRBV7-2 and TRBJ2-3; no clear D gene. The CDR3 contains 15 residues. Germline values: CDR1 SGHTA, CDR2 FQGNSA. Trimming shortened V by 6 bases and J by 0 bases, and 13 bases separated the two germline ends. CDR3 DNA: TGTGCCAGCAGTAAAGAACCCATTAGCACAGATACGCAGTATTTT. Translating gives CASSKEPISTDTQYF. The full variable domain, its missing parts supplied by reference TRBV7-2 and TRBJ2-3, is GAGVSQSPSNKVTEKGKDVELRCDPISGHTALYWYRQSLGQGLEFLIYFQGNSAPDKSGLPSDRFSAERTGGSVSTLTIQRTQQEDSAVYLCASSKEPISTDTQYFGPGTRLTVL.

This sequence joins TRBV28 and TRBJ2-7, with D possibly being TRBD1 (5 bases). CDR3 length equals 14 residues. CDR1 and CDR2 (germline): MDHEN, SYDVKM. Trimming took off 5 bases at V and 9 bases at J, with 20 bases between the two ends. DNA for the CDR3: TGTGCCAGCAGTACGCATGGGGCAGCAGATGGGCAGTACTTC. Its protein is CASSTHGAADGQYF. The complete variable domain, with remaining parts taken from reference TRBV28 and TRBJ2-7, reads DVKVTQSSRYLVKRTGEKVFLECVQDMDHENMFWYRQDPGLGLRLIYFSYDVKMKEKGDIPEGYSVSREKKERFSLILESASTNQTSMYLCASSTHGAADGQYFGPGTRLTVT.

The chain carries TRBV7-9 and TRBJ2-1; D gene unclear. The CDR3 sequence is 16 residues long. Trimming pared 5 bases from V and 2 bases from J, leaving 16 bases between. The germline gives CDR1 SEHNR, CDR2 FQNEAQ (reference sequence). The CDR3 nucleotides are TGTGCCAGCAGCCCTCCATTGCTCCTACCCTACAATGAGCAGTTCTTC. Translating it yields CASSPPLLLPYNEQFF.

The V and J genes are TRBV7-9 and TRBJ2-2, with 7 bases that match TRBD1. Looked up from germline, CDR1 is SEHNR and CDR2 is FQNEAQ (reference sequence). This CDR3 comprises 16 residues. With 3 bases clipped from V and 1 base from J, the junction kept 5 bases outside the gene matches. The CDR3 region has the DNA TGTGCCAGCAGCTTTCCCGGGACAGTGAACACCGGGGAGCTGTTTTTT. It encodes CASSFPGTVNTGELFF.

V usage is TRBV19 and J usage is TRBJ2-7; D gene ambiguous. The CDR3 is 14 residues long. Trimming pared 3 bases from V and 2 bases from J, leaving 11 bases between. Germline V gene lookup returns CDR1 LNHDA and CDR2 SQIVND (reference sequence). DNA of the CDR3: TGTGCCAGTAGTATTGGTTCGGGTGCCTACGAGCAGTACTTC. Its protein is CASSIGSGAYEQYF.

V and J are TRBV6-6 and TRBJ1-1, with D possibly TRBD1 on 6 matching bases. The germline V gene encodes CDR1 MNHNY and CDR2 SVGAGI (reference sequence). This CDR3 is 14 amino acids long. V was cut by 6 bases and J by 4 bases, with 15 bases left in between. CDR3 DNA sequence: TGTGCCAGCAGCCCACAGGGTGGGATCACTGAAGCTTTCTTT. Its translation is CASSPQGGITEAFF.

This chain's CDR3 is CASSLSGRADETQYF. The DNA for the CDR3 is TGTGCCAGCAGTCTTAGCGGGAGGGCCGATGAGACCCAGTACTTC. This chain connects TRBV27 to TRBJ2-5; 11 bases agree with TRBD2. CDR1 is MNHEY, CDR2 SMNVEV, per germline (reference sequence). The CDR3 runs to 15 residues. V lost 5 bases and J lost 5; bases outside the gene matches: 7.